Each of the 30 T cell receptor beta chains below was sequenced from the same sample in a study of identical twins. TCRdb ran MiXCR on the 5' RACE reads and lists one entry per CDR3 protein. The profile covers some 1,700,000 distinct CDR3 sequences, with more than 30% appearing a single time and under 0.35% taken by the ten largest. Source material: cord blood. The receptors come from a newborn girl in good health.

V and J are TRBV4-2 and TRBJ2-5; no clear D. Looked up from germline, CDR1 is LGHNA and CDR2 is YNFKEQ. The CDR3 length is 12 residues. Trimming shortened V by 1 base and J by 4 bases, and 4 bases separated the two germline ends. Here the CDR3 DNA reads TGTGCCAGCAGCCAAGGGACAGAGACCCAGTACTTC. It translates to CASSQGTETQYF.

This clonotype was seen a few times. V usage is TRBV28 and J usage is TRBJ2-1, with TRBD2 matching over 12 bases. CDR1 is MDHEN, CDR2 SYDVKM, per germline. After removal of 8 bases from V and 7 bases from J, the junction contained 3 bases not matched to a gene. CDR3 length: 13 amino acids. The CDR3 DNA is TGTGCCAGCTTCCTAGCGGGAGGGAATGAGCAGTTCTTC. Translation: CASFLAGGNEQFF.

The sample holds many counts of this clonotype. This rearrangement joins TRBV29-1 to TRBJ1-2; TRBD1 matches 7 bases. The V gene end was trimmed by 3 bases and the J gene end by 1 base; junction bases not matched to a gene: 5. The CDR3 has 14 amino acids. CDR1 is SQVTM, CDR2 ANQGSEA, per germline. CDR3 DNA: TGCAGCGTTGATAAGGACAGGCTTAACTATGGCTACACCTTC. As protein: CSVDKDRLNYGYTF.

The rearrangement joins TRBV28 to TRBJ1-6; D not certain. The V end was cut by 4 bases, the J end by 7 bases, with 8 bases between. The CDR3 is 13 amino acids. CDR1 MDHEN and CDR2 SYDVKM come from the germline V gene. CDR3 DNA: TGTGCCAGCAGTTCCTACGGGAATTCACCCCTCCACTTT. Translating gives CASSSYGNSPLHF.

The rearrangement uses TRBV20-1 and TRBJ1-1, with TRBD1 matching 8 bases. The CDR3 sequence is 15 residues long. With V trimmed by 2 bases and J by 8 bases, 13 bases remained unmatched. Germline V gene data show CDR1 as DFQATT and CDR2 as SNEGSKA (reference sequence). CDR3 bases: TGCAGTGCTAGAAAAAACAGGGGGGGCGGCATGGAAGCTTTCTTT. It codes for CSARKNRGGGMEAFF.

This clonotype showed up just a few times. One junction end does not reproduce the germline sequence, and a read error may be involved. This chain connects TRBV12-3 or TRBV12-4 to TRBJ2-7, with D perhaps TRBD1 (5 bases). CDR3 size: 12 residues. The CDR3 DNA follows: TGTGCCGGCAGTTTAGGGGCCTACGAGCAGTACTTC. This translates into CAGSLGAYEQYF.

The V and J genes are TRBV27 and TRBJ2-5, with D maybe TRBD2 (6 bases). V was trimmed by 2 bases and J by 5 bases, leaving 18 bases between them. Germline V gene lookup returns CDR1 MNHEY and CDR2 SMNVEV (reference sequence). CDR3 length: 16 amino acids. CDR3 in amino acids: CASSLSGRTEVETQYF. The CDR3 nucleotides are TGTGCCAGCAGTTTAAGTGGGAGGACGGAGGTGGAGACCCAGTACTTC.

This clonotype was detected a few times. The genes are TRBV20-1 and TRBJ1-4; no firm D call. Trimming cost V 3 bases and J 8 bases, with 16 bases left between them. There are 14 residues in the CDR3. Per the germline V gene, CDR1 is DFQATT and CDR2 is SNEGSKA (reference sequence). This CDR3 reads CSASPTPLFEKLFF. The DNA for the CDR3 is TGCAGTGCTAGCCCGACTCCACTATTCGAAAAACTGTTTTTT.

This clonotype was picked up a small number of times. This rearrangement joins TRBV6-1 to TRBJ2-5; D uncertain. With 4 bases removed from V and 7 bases from J, the gap between germline ends came to 13 bases. The CDR3 totals 13 residues. CDR1 MNHNS and CDR2 SASEGT come from the germline V gene. CDR3 DNA: TGTGCCAGCAGTGGGCTCAGCGTCGGGACCCAGTACTTC. Translated: CASSGLSVGTQYF.

As concerns this clonotype: Compared with germline, one end of the junction differs, possibly owing to a read error. The chain carries TRBV12-3 or TRBV12-4 and TRBJ2-3; 14 positions agree with TRBD2. The CDR3 loop spans 19 amino acids. The CDR3 region is CASSFTGTSGSATTDTHYF. The CDR3 region has the DNA TGTGCCAGCAGCTTTACCGGGACTAGCGGGAGTGCCACCACAGATACGCACTATTTT.

The chain carries TRBV27 and TRBJ2-7, with D maybe TRBD2 (6 bases). The CDR3 covers 14 residues. Germline V CDR1 and CDR2: MNHEY, SMNVEV (reference sequence). V lost 5 bases, J lost 7 bases, and 18 bases lay in between. The CDR3 reads CASSLEHGGNEQYF. The CDR3 region has the DNA TGTGCCAGCAGTCTCGAACATGGGGGGAATGAGCAGTACTTC.

The chain links TRBV12-3 or TRBV12-4 to TRBJ1-1, with D uncertain. CDR3 length equals 13 residues. The V and J ends lost 1 base and 6 bases respectively, with 9 bases between them. CDR3 nucleotides: TGTGCCAGCAGTTTAGAGGGTTTGGCTGAAGCTTTCTTT. The encoded protein is CASSLEGLAEAFF.

The CDR3 region is CAISESSGSLGFF. The CDR3 DNA follows: TGTGCCATCAGTGAGTCGAGTGGGTCTCTGGGGTTCTTC. The chain couples TRBV10-3 to TRBJ2-1; D not certain. This CDR3 contains 13 residues. V was clipped by 0 bases and J by 15 bases, with 15 bases between them. Germline assignment: CDR1 ENHRY and CDR2 SYGVKD.

This clonotype was counted only a few times. The chain has TRBV28 and TRBJ2-3; no clear D gene. Germline loops: CDR1 MDHEN, CDR2 SYDVKM. Trimming removed 6 bases from V and 0 bases from J, with 10 bases in between. The CDR3 extends over 14 amino acids. In DNA form, the CDR3 reads TGTGCCAGCAGACCCCGTATTAGCACAGATACGCAGTATTTT. Protein: CASRPRISTDTQYF.

A word on this clonotype: The DNA is left out, because the CDR3 cannot be placed on it with certainty; the CDR3 is given as TCRdb lists it. This CDR3 reads CASSKVGSGSSYNEQFF. The rearrangement joins TRBV21-1 to TRBJ2-1. TRBV21-1 is shown as a pseudogene. The CDR3 has 17 amino acids, counting both end residues.

This clonotype has only a few counts. This chain connects TRBV20-1 to TRBJ1-4; 7 bases map to TRBD1. The CDR3 is made up of 14 amino acids. Losses at the gene ends were 5 bases for V and 6 bases for J; bases not matched to a gene: 9. In germline, CDR1 is DFQATT, CDR2 SNEGSKA (reference sequence). The CDR3 DNA reads TGCAGTGCTGGGGACAGCCGGGGTGATGAAAAACTGTTTTTT. Encoded protein: CSAGDSRGDEKLFF.

This clonotype was found many times. A read error may account for a junction end that differs from germline. This sequence joins TRBV5-1 and TRBJ2-5; a possible D gene is TRBD2 (5 bases). The CDR3 spans 14 residues. The V gene's germline CDR1 is SGHRS and CDR2 YFSETQ. As DNA, the CDR3 is TGTGCCAGCAGCCCGAGCGGTTCTCAAGAGACCCAGTACTTC. This translates into CASSPSGSQETQYF.

This clonotype has just a few counts. The genes are TRBV28 and TRBJ2-7, with no clear D. The CDR3 totals 13 residues. The germline CDR1 and CDR2 sequences are MDHEN and SYDVKM. Trimming took off 5 bases at V and 0 bases at J, with 8 bases between the two ends. The CDR3, as DNA: TGTGCCAGCAGTCACACGAGCTCCTACGAGCAGTACTTC. This gives the protein CASSHTSSYEQYF. Looking up the rest from reference TRBV28 and TRBJ2-7 gives the full variable domain: DVKVTQSSRYLVKRTGEKVFLECVQDMDHENMFWYRQDPGLGLRLIYFSYDVKMKEKGDIPEGYSVSREKKERFSLILESASTNQTSMYLCASSHTSSYEQYFGPGTRLTVT.

With regard to this clonotype: The junction departs from the called germline gene at one end, perhaps through a read error. The gene calls are TRBV5-6 and TRBJ2-4, with 8 bases matching TRBD1. Germline V lookup: CDR1 SGHDT, CDR2 YYEEEE. CDR3 length: 14 residues. This chain's CDR3 is CASSWTGIKNIRYF. DNA for the CDR3: TGTGCCAGCAGCTGGACAGGGATCAAAAACATTCGGTACTTC.

The chain is built from TRBV9 and TRBJ2-3, with D possibly being TRBD2 (5 bases). CDR1 and CDR2 (germline): SGDLS, YYNGEE. With 4 bases removed from V and 4 bases from J, the gap between germline ends came to 19 bases. CDR3 length: 16 amino acids. CDR3 nucleotides: TGTGCCAGCAGCCCTCAGTCTAGCCCACCACCAGATACGCAGTATTTT. It specifies CASSPQSSPPPDTQYF.

Comment on this clonotype: One junction end disagrees with the germline gene, perhaps due to a read error. The chain uses TRBV15 and TRBJ2-7; unclear D gene. The CDR3 is 16 residues long. Germline V lookup: CDR1 LNHNV, CDR2 YYDKDF (reference sequence). The CDR3 reads CATSSLDGTRSIEQCF. The DNA for the CDR3 is TGTGCCACCAGCAGTCTAGACGGTACCCGCTCTATCGAGCAGTGCTTC.

J is TRBJ2-3 and V is TRBV20-1; perhaps TRBD2 as D (6 bases). Germline values: CDR1 DFQATT, CDR2 SNEGSKA (reference sequence). Deletions cut 0 bases from V and 2 bases from J, with 12 bases between. The CDR3 covers 15 residues. In DNA form, the CDR3 reads TGCAGTGCTAGAGATTGGGGGAGGATCACAGATACGCAGTATTTT. It yields the protein CSARDWGRITDTQYF.

This clonotype was counted only a few times. The rearrangement uses TRBV20-1 and TRBJ2-7; D is perhaps TRBD2 (5 bases). The V end was cut by 1 base, the J end by 2 bases, with 12 bases between. The CDR3 contains 14 residues. Germline CDR1 and CDR2: DFQATT and SNEGSKA (reference sequence). The CDR3 DNA follows: TGCAGTGCTAGAGCCCGCGGGTCCCCCTACGAGCAGTACTTC. Translation: CSARARGSPYEQYF.

This rearrangement joins TRBV25-1 to TRBJ2-7; tentative D call: TRBD1 (6 bases). This CDR3 region has 17 residues. Trimming removed 5 bases from V and 6 bases from J, with 26 bases in between. CDR1 and CDR2 (germline): MGHDK, SYGVNS. CDR3 nucleotide sequence: TGTGCCAGCAGTCCGTCTCACCTGGACAGCTCCACCCGCGAGCAGTACTTC. It is translated as CASSPSHLDSSTREQYF.

This clonotype was seen a few times. V gene TRBV7-2 combines with J gene TRBJ2-5; unclear D gene. This CDR3 is built from 15 residues. Trimming took off 0 bases at V and 11 bases at J, with 19 bases between the two ends. Germline CDR1 is SGHTA and CDR2 is FQGNSA. The CDR3 bases are TGTGCCAGCAGCTTAGCGGACCTGACCTACAATGAGCAGTACTTC. Protein product: CASSLADLTYNEQYF.

The rearrangement joins TRBV7-2 to TRBJ2-2; D is unclear. Germline CDR1 SGHTA, CDR2 FQGNSA. The CDR3 loop spans 14 amino acids. V was trimmed by 5 bases and J by 2 bases, leaving 9 bases between them. This chain's CDR3 is CASSPSANTGELFF. The CDR3 DNA reads as TGTGCCAGCAGCCCGTCGGCCAACACCGGGGAGCTGTTTTTT.

The CDR3 DNA sequence: TGCAGTGCTAGTTCCCAGGGCCGGGAGACCCAGTACTTC. It codes for CSASSQGRETQYF. The genes are TRBV20-1 and TRBJ2-4; D is perhaps TRBD1 (5 bases). The DNA end is a closer match to TRBJ2-5, so the J assignment may be wrong. This CDR3 has 13 amino acids. The germline V gene encodes CDR1 DFQATT and CDR2 SNEGSKA (reference sequence).

A remark on this clonotype: A read error may be the cause here, since a much bigger clone is one base away. V usage is TRBV6-5 and J usage is TRBJ1-2; no clear D. This CDR3 contains 12 residues. Trimming cost V 4 bases and J 7 bases, with 10 bases left between them. The germline gives CDR1 MNHEY, CDR2 SVGAGI. CDR3 bases: TGTGCCAGCAGTTGCTCACGGGGTGGCTACACCTTC. Translation: CASSCSRGGYTF.

V and J are TRBV7-2 and TRBJ1-4; 9 bases match TRBD1. Trimming took 5 bases from V and 4 from J; bases not matched to a gene: 5. From germline, CDR1 is SGHTA and CDR2 FQGNSA. This CDR3 has 15 residues. CDR3 amino acids: CASSMDRGGNEKLFF. The CDR3, as DNA: TGTGCCAGCAGCATGGACAGGGGCGGTAATGAAAAACTGTTTTTT.

In its sample, this clonotype was seen a few times. The chain links TRBV5-6 to TRBJ1-5; unclear D gene. CDR3 length equals 15 residues. Germline V gene data show CDR1 as SGHDT and CDR2 as YYEEEE. V lost 0 bases and J lost 0, with 7 bases in between. CDR3 bases: TGTGCCAGCAGCTTGGCGGGGTCTAGCAATCAGCCCCAGCATTTT. Its translation is CASSLAGSSNQPQHF.